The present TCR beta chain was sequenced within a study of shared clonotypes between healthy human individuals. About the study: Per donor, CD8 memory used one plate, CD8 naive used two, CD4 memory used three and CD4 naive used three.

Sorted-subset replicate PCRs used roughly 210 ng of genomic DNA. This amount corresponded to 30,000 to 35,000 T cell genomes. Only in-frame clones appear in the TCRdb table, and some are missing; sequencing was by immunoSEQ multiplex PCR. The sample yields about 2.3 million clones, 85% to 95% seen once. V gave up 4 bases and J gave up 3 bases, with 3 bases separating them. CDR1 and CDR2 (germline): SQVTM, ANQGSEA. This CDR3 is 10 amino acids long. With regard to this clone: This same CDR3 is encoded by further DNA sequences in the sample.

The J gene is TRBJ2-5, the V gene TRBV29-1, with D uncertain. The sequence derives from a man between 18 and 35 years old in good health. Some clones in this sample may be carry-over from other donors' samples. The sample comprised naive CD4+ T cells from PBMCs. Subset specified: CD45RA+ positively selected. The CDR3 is CSVGEETQYF. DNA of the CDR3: TGCAGCGTTGGTGAAGAGACCCAGTACTTC.